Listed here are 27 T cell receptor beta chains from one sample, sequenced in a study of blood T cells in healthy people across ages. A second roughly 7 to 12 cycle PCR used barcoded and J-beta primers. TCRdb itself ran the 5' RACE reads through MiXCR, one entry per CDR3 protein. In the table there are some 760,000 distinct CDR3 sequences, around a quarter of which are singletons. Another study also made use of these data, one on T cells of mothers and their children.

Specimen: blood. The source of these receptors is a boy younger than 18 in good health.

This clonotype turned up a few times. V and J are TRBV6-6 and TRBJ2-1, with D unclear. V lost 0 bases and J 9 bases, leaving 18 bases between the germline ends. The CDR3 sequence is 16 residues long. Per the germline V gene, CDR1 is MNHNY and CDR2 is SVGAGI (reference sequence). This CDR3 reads CASSYSGLVGLGEQFF. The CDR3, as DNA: TGTGCCAGCAGTTACTCGGGTCTAGTAGGGCTCGGTGAGCAGTTCTTC.

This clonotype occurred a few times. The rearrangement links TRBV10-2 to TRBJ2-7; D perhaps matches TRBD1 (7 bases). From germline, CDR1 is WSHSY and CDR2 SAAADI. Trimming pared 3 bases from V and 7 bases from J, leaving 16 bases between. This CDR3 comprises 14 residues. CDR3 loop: CASSEQGTSGEQYF. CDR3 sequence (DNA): TGCGCCAGCAGTGAACAGGGGACTTCGGGGGAGCAGTACTTC.

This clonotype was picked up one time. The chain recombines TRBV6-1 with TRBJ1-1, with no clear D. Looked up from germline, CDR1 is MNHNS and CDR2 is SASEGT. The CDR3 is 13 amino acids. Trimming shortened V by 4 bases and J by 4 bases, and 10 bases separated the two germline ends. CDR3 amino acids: CASSVWEITEAFF. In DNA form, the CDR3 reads TGTGCCAGCAGTGTATGGGAAATCACTGAAGCTTTCTTT.

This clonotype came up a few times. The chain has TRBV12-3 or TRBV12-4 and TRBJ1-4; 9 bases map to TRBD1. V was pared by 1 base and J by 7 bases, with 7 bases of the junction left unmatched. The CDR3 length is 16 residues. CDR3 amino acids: CASSLGTTGGGEKLFF. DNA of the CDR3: TGTGCCAGCAGTTTAGGAACGACAGGGGGAGGTGAAAAACTGTTTTTT.

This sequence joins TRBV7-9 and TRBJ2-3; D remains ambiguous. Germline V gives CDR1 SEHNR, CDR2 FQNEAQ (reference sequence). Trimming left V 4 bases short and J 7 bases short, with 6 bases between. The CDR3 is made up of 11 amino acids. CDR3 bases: TGTGCCAGCAGCTCAGAGAATACGCAGTATTTT. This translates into CASSSENTQYF.

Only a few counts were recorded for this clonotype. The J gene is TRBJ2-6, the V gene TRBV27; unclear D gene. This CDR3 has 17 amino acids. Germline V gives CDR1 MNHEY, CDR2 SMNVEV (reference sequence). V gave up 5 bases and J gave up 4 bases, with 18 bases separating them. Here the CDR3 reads CASSRSYGELGANVLTF. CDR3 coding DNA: TGTGCCAGCAGTAGGTCTTACGGTGAACTCGGGGCCAACGTCCTGACTTTC.

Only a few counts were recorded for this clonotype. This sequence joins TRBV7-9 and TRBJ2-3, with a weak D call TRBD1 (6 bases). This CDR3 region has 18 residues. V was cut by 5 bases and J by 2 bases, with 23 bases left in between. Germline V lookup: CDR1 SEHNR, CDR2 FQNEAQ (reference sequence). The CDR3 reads CASSGAVRDNHLTDTQYF. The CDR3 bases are TGTGCCAGCAGCGGGGCGGTCAGGGACAACCATCTCACAGATACGCAGTATTTT.

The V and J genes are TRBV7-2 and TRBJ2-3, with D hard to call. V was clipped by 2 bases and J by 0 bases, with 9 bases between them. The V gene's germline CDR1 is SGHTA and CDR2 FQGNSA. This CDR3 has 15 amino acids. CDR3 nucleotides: TGTGCCAGCAGCTTACCCACAGCTAGCACAGATACGCAGTATTTT. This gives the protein CASSLPTASTDTQYF.

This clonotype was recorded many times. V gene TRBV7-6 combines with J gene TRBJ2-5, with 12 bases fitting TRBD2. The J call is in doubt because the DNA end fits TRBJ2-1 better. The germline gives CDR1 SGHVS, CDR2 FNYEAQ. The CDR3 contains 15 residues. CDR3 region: CASSRGTSGYNEQFF. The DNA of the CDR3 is TGTGCCAGCAGCCGCGGGACTAGCGGGTACAATGAGCAGTTCTTC.

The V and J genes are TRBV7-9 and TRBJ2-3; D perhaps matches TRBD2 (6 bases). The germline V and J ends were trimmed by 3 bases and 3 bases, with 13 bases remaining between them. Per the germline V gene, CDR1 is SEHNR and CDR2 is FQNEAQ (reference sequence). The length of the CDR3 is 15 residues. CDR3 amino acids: CASSFGTGVTDTQYF. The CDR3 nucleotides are TGTGCCAGCAGCTTTGGGACTGGGGTTACAGATACGCAGTATTTT. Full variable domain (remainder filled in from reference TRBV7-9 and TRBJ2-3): DTGVSQNPRHKITKRGQNVTFRCDPISEHNRLYWYRQTLGQGPEFLTYFQNEAQLEKSRLLSDRFSAERPKGSFSTLEIQRTEQGDSAMYLCASSFGTGVTDTQYFGPGTRLTVL.

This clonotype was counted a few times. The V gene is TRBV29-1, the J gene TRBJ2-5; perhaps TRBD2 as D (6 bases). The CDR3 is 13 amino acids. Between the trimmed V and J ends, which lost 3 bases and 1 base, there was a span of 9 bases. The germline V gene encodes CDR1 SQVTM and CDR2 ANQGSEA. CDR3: CSVDGDFQETQYF. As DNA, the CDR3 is TGCAGCGTTGATGGGGACTTCCAAGAGACCCAGTACTTC.

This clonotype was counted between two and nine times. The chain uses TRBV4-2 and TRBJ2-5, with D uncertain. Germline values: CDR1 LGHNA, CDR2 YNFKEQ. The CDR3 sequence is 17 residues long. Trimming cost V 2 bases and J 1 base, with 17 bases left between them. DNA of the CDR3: TGTGCCAGCAGCCAATTCCTTCAGATGAACGGCCAAGAGACCCAGTACTTC. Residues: CASSQFLQMNGQETQYF.

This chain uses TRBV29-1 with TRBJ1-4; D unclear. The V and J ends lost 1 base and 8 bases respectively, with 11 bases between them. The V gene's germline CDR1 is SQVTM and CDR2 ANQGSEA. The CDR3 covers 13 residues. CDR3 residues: CSVEGEGGEKLFF. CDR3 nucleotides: TGCAGCGTTGAAGGGGAGGGAGGCGAAAAACTGTTTTTT.

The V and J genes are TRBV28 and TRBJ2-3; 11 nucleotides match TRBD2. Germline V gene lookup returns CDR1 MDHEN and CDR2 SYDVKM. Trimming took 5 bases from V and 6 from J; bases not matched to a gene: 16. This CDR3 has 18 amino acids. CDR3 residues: CASSPSSVRLAGLDTQYF. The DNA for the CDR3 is TGTGCCAGCAGTCCGTCCTCGGTCAGACTAGCGGGATTGGATACGCAGTATTTT.

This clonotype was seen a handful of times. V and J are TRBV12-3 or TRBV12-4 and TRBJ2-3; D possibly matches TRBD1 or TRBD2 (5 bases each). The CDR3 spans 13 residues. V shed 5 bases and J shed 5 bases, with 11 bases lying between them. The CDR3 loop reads CASSPGTEDTQYF. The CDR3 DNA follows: TGTGCCAGCAGTCCGGGGACCGAAGATACGCAGTATTTT.

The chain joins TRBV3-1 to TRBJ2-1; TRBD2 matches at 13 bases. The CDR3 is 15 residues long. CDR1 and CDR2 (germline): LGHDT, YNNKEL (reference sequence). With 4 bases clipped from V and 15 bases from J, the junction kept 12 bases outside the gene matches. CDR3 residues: CASSRLKGLAGMLFF. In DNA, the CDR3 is TGTGCCAGCAGCCGCCTCAAGGGACTAGCGGGAATGTTGTTCTTC.

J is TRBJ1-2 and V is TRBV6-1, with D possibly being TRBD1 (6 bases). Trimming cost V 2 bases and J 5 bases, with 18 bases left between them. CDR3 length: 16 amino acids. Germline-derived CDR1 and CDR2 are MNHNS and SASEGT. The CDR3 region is CASSESRGALGYGYTF. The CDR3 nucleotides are TGTGCCAGCAGTGAATCGCGGGGGGCGCTAGGGTATGGCTACACCTTC.

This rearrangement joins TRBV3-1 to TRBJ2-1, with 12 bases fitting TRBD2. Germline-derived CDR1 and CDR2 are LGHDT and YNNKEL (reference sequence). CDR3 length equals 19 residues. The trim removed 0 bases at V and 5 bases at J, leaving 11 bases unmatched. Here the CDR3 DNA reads TGTGCCAGCAGCCAAGATTCCAGACTAGCGGGGGCGCCTCACAATGAGCAGTTCTTC. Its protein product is CASSQDSRLAGAPHNEQFF.

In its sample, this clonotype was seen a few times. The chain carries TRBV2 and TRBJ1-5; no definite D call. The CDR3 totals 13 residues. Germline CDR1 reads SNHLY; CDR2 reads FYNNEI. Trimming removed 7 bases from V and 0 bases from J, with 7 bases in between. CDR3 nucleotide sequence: TGTGCCAGCAAGGCATATAGCAATCAGCCCCAGCATTTT. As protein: CASKAYSNQPQHF.

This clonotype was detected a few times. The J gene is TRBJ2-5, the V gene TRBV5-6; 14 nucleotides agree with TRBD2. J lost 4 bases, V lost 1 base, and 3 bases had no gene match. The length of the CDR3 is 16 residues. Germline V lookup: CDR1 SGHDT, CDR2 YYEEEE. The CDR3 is CASSLRLAGGPETQYF. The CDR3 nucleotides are TGTGCCAGCAGCTTGAGACTAGCGGGGGGGCCAGAGACCCAGTACTTC.

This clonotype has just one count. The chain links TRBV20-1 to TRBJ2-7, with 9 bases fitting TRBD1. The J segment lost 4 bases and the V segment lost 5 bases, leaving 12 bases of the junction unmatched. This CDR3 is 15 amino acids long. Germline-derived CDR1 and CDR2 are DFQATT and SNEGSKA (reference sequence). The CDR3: CSASDGTGIRYEQYF. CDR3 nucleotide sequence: TGCAGTGCTTCAGACGGGACAGGGATTAGATACGAGCAGTACTTC.

The CDR3 sequence is CSVEGTSGAFNEQFF. The CDR3 nucleotides read TGCAGCGTTGAAGGTACTAGCGGGGCATTCAATGAGCAGTTCTTC. The chain links TRBV29-1 to TRBJ2-5; 10 positions agree with TRBD2. The closer fit of TRBJ2-1 to the DNA end suggests the J call may be wrong. The CDR3 consists of 15 residues. Germline CDR1 reads SQVTM; CDR2 reads ANQGSEA.

The CDR3 reads CSVEDPSPLSTDTQYF. Written as DNA, the CDR3 is TGCAGCGTTGAAGATCCGAGCCCCCTTAGCACAGATACGCAGTATTTT. V usage is TRBV29-1 and J usage is TRBJ2-3; no clear D gene. Germline CDR1 and CDR2: SQVTM and ANQGSEA. CDR3 length: 16 amino acids. V lost 0 bases, J lost 0 bases, and 13 bases lay in between.

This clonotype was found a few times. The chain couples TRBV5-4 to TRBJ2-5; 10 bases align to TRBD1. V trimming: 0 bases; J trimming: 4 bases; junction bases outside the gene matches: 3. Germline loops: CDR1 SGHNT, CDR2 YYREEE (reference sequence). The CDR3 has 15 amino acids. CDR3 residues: CASSLGDRGGETQYF. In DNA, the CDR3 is TGTGCCAGCAGCTTGGGGGACAGGGGAGGAGAGACCCAGTACTTC.

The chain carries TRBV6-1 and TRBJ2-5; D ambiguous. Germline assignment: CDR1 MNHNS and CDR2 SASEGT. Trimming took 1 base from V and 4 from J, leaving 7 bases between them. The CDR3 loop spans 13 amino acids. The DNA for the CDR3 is TGTGCCAGCAGTGAAGGGTTCGTAGAGACCCAGTACTTC. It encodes CASSEGFVETQYF.

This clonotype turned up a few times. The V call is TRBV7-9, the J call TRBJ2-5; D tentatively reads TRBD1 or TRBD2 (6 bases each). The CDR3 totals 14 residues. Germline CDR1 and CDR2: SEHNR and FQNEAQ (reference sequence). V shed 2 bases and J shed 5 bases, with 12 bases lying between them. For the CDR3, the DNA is TGTGCCAGCAGCTTACCCGGGGGCTGGGAGACCCAGTACTTC. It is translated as CASSLPGGWETQYF.

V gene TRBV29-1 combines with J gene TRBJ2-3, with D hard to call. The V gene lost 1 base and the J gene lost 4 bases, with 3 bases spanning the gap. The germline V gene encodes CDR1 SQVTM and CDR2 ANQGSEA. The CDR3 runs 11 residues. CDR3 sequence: CSVEAADTQYF. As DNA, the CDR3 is TGCAGCGTTGAAGCAGCAGATACGCAGTATTTT.